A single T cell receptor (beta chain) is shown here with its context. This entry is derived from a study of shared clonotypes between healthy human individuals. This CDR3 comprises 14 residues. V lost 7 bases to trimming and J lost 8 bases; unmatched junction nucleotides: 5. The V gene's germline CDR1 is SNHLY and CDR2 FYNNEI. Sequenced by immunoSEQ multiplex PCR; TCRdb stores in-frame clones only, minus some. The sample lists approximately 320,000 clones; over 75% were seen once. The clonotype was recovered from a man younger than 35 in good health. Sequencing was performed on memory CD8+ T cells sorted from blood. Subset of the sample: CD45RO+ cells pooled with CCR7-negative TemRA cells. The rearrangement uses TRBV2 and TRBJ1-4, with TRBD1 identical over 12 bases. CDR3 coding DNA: TGTGCCAGCACCGGGACAGGGGGCGTGGAAAAACTGTTTTTT. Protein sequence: CASTGTGGVEKLFF.